A single sample gave rise to the 20 T cell receptor beta chains below, sequenced in a study of cytomegalovirus exposure and HLA in healthy donors. The PCR had 60 Vbeta and 13 Jbeta primers. TCRdb keeps only in-frame clones here, not all; method: immunoSEQ multiplex PCR. The sample lists approximately 200,000 clones, approximately 87% occurring once. The sample consisted of PBMCs. The origin of the receptors is a human donor in good health.

The gene calls are TRBV6-5 and TRBJ2-7; the match to TRBD2 covers 10 bases. Germline V gives CDR1 MNHEY, CDR2 SVGAGI. CDR3 length equals 14 residues. With 6 bases clipped from V and 2 bases from J, the junction kept 4 bases outside the gene matches. The CDR3 loop reads CASSPGTSAYEQYF. In nucleotides, the CDR3 is TGTGCCAGCAGCCCCGGGACTAGCGCCTACGAGCAGTACTTC.

This chain connects TRBV5-1 to TRBJ1-2; TRBD1 matches 10 bases. Per the germline V gene, CDR1 is SGHRS and CDR2 is YFSETQ. This CDR3 comprises 17 residues. V was pared by 4 bases and J by 4 bases, with 13 bases of the junction left unmatched. The CDR3 spells CASSPGTGVLLGYGYTF. In nucleotides, the CDR3 is TGCGCCAGCAGCCCGGGGACAGGGGTACTTCTTGGCTATGGCTACACCTTC. Full variable domain (rest looked up from reference TRBV5-1 and TRBJ1-2): KAGVTQTPRYLIKTRGQQVTLSCSPISGHRSVSWYQQTPGQGLQFLFEYFSETQRNKGNFPGRFSGRQFSNSRSEMNVSTLELGDSALYLCASSPGTGVLLGYGYTFGSGTRLTVV.

The rearrangement uses TRBV4-2 and TRBJ2-7, with D possibly matching TRBD2 (6 bases). The CDR3 loop spans 16 amino acids. Germline V gene data show CDR1 as LGHNA and CDR2 as YNFKEQ. Deletions cut 0 bases from V and 6 bases from J, with 18 bases between. CDR3 sequence (DNA): TGTGCCAGCAGCCAAGAGACTTCAATCCGGGGGAGCGAGCAGTACTTC. It codes for CASSQETSIRGSEQYF.

This clone has just one count. V usage is TRBV27 and J usage is TRBJ2-7, with 13 bases lining up with TRBD2. The CDR3 sequence is 17 residues long. Trimming cost V 2 bases and J 1 base; bases outside gene matches: 5. In germline, CDR1 is MNHEY, CDR2 SMNVEV (reference sequence). CDR3 coding DNA: TGTGCCAGCAGTTTAGGACTAGCGGGAGCCACATCCTACGAGCAGTACTTC. The encoded protein is CASSLGLAGATSYEQYF.

CDR3 loop: CASSLGATSGRTETQYF. The CDR3 region has the DNA TGCGCCAGCAGCCTTGGGGCTACTAGCGGGAGAACAGAGACCCAGTACTTC. The rearrangement joins TRBV5-1 to TRBJ2-5; 11 nucleotides align to TRBD2. This CDR3 has 17 residues. V lost 4 bases and J lost 4; bases outside the gene matches: 12. Germline CDR1 reads SGHRS; CDR2 reads YFSETQ. The whole variable domain, filled in from reference TRBV5-1 and TRBJ2-5, reads KAGVTQTPRYLIKTRGQQVTLSCSPISGHRSVSWYQQTPGQGLQFLFEYFSETQRNKGNFPGRFSGRQFSNSRSEMNVSTLELGDSALYLCASSLGATSGRTETQYFGPGTRLLVL.

J is TRBJ1-3 and V is TRBV30; no definite D call. Trimming took off 7 bases at V and 4 bases at J, with 11 bases between the two ends. The CDR3 covers 12 residues. Germline V gene lookup returns CDR1 GTSNPN and CDR2 SVGIG (reference sequence). The CDR3 loop reads CAFNEAGNTIYF. The CDR3 DNA is TGTGCCTTCAACGAGGCGGGAAACACCATATATTTT.

J is TRBJ2-7 and V is TRBV21-1; TRBD2, the table's D call, was not compared with the DNA. TRBV21-1 corresponds to a pseudogene. The CDR3 extends over 14 amino acids. The CDR3 nucleotides are TGTGCCAGCAGCAAAGGGATGGCGGTCCACGAGCAGTACTTC. This sequence encodes CASSKGMAVHEQYF.

The gene calls are TRBV6-1 and TRBJ1-3, with 12 bases lining up with TRBD1. Germline V gene data show CDR1 as MNHNS and CDR2 as SASEGT. V dropped 2 bases and J dropped 4; count of bases not matched to a gene: 3. CDR3 length: 16 residues. This CDR3 is CASSEPGQGAGNTIYF. In DNA form, the CDR3 reads TGTGCCAGCAGTGAACCGGGACAGGGGGCAGGAAACACCATATATTTT.

The chain is built from TRBV30 and TRBJ2-7; 7 bases are a match to TRBD1. Germline trimming cut 2 bases from V and 3 bases from J; bases unmatched to any gene: 4. Germline lookup yields CDR1 GTSNPN and CDR2 SVGIG (reference sequence). CDR3 length equals 13 residues. The CDR3 protein is CAWSRDRFYEQYF. For the CDR3, the DNA is TGTGCCTGGAGTCGGGACAGATTCTACGAGCAGTACTTC.

The chain joins TRBV7-2 to TRBJ1-2, with TRBD1 identical over 7 bases. V lost 5 bases and J lost 4; bases outside the gene matches: 4. CDR1 and CDR2 (germline): SGHTA, FQGNSA. CDR3 length: 13 residues. CDR3 sequence (DNA): TGTGCCAGCAGCCTCGACAGGGCCTATGGCTACACCTTC. Encoded protein: CASSLDRAYGYTF.

The chain links TRBV7-3 to TRBJ2-3, with D possibly being TRBD2 (5 bases). Trimming removed 5 bases from V and 6 bases from J, with 18 bases in between. The CDR3 is 15 residues long. Germline lookup yields CDR1 SGHTA and CDR2 FQGTGA. DNA of the CDR3: TGTGCCAGCAGCCAAAGGACTTCTGGATGGGATACGCAGTATTTT. It encodes CASSQRTSGWDTQYF.

This clone was found once. The sample holds other DNA sequences that translate to the same CDR3. This rearrangement joins TRBV5-1 to TRBJ2-5; 7 bases agree with TRBD1. The V gene's germline CDR1 is SGHRS and CDR2 YFSETQ. CDR3 size: 13 residues. V was clipped by 1 base and J by 5 bases; unmatched bases: 2. In DNA, the CDR3 is TGCGCCAGCAGCTTGCAGGGACAGGAGACCCAGTACTTC. Amino acid sequence: CASSLQGQETQYF.

In DNA, the CDR3 is TGTGCCAGCAGTGAGGGCCGGGACAGGGGGTACAATGAGCAGTTCTTC. It is translated as CASSEGRDRGYNEQFF. The J gene is TRBJ2-1, the V gene TRBV2, with 11 bases matching TRBD1. CDR1 SNHLY and CDR2 FYNNEI come from the germline V gene. V shed 3 bases and J 4 bases; nucleotides not matched to a gene: 5. This CDR3 spans 16 amino acids.

This sequence joins TRBV5-1 and TRBJ2-1; 10 positions agree with TRBD2. The J segment lost 4 bases and the V segment lost 0 bases, leaving 10 bases of the junction unmatched. Germline V gene data show CDR1 as SGHRS and CDR2 as YFSETQ. There are 18 residues in the CDR3. The CDR3 protein is CASSLEASGRPRYNEQFF. The CDR3 DNA follows: TGCGCCAGCAGCTTGGAGGCTAGCGGGAGACCGCGATACAATGAGCAGTTCTTC.

This chain joins TRBV2 and TRBJ1-1, with D possibly matching TRBD1 (5 bases). Deletions cut 5 bases from V and 5 bases from J, with 24 bases between. CDR1 is SNHLY and CDR2 is FYNNEI in the germline V gene. CDR3 length equals 17 residues. The CDR3, as DNA: TGTGCCAGCAGTCTTGGGGGAACCGTGGGGGGGATAACTGAAGCTTTCTTT. As protein: CASSLGGTVGGITEAFF.

This clone was recorded once. The CDR3 nucleotides are TGTGCCAGTAGTGGTCTGGACAGGGTCAATGAGCAGTTCTTC. Its translation: CASSGLDRVNEQFF. The chain has TRBV19 and TRBJ2-1, with TRBD1 matching 8 bases. The V gene's germline CDR1 is LNHDA and CDR2 SQIVND (reference sequence). The CDR3 is 14 amino acids. The ends lost 5 bases at V and 6 bases at J; junction bases unmatched: 6.

V is TRBV7-3 and J is TRBJ2-1; maybe TRBD2 (5 bases). Trimming cost V 2 bases and J 0 bases, with 8 bases left between them. This CDR3 contains 15 residues. Germline V gene sequence: CDR1 SGHTA, CDR2 FQGTGA. The CDR3 DNA follows: TGTGCCAGCAGCTTAGGACTTACCTCCTACAATGAGCAGTTCTTC. Its protein product is CASSLGLTSYNEQFF.

V is TRBV7-9 and J is TRBJ1-1; TRBD1 is a possible D gene (6 bases). The CDR3 spans 16 residues. V lost 5 bases, J lost 6 bases, and 22 bases lay in between. Germline lookup yields CDR1 SEHNR and CDR2 FQNEAQ (reference sequence). The CDR3 loop is CASSPSARQGRSEAFF. DNA for the CDR3: TGTGCCAGCAGCCCTTCTGCCAGGCAGGGGCGGTCTGAAGCTTTCTTT.

The CDR3 nucleotides are TGTGCCAGCAGTGAAGTGGCTAGCGGGAGCTACGAGCAGTACTTC. This sequence encodes CASSEVASGSYEQYF. The rearrangement joins TRBV2 to TRBJ2-7; 10 positions agree with TRBD2. Germline V gene lookup returns CDR1 SNHLY and CDR2 FYNNEI. This CDR3 comprises 15 residues. V shed 1 base and J 3 bases; nucleotides not matched to a gene: 3.

J is TRBJ2-4 and V is TRBV19, with a weak D call TRBD2 (5 bases). CDR1 and CDR2 (germline): LNHDA, SQIVND (reference sequence). This CDR3 is 14 amino acids long. The ends were cut back, 3 bases at V and 6 bases at J, with 12 bases in the middle. CDR3 residues: CASSIGRLANIQYF. Written as DNA, the CDR3 is TGTGCCAGTAGTATTGGGCGGCTAGCAAACATTCAGTACTTC. Using reference TRBV19 and TRBJ2-4 for the parts outside the CDR3, the full variable domain is DGGITQSPKYLFRKEGQNVTLSCEQNLNHDAMYWYRQDPGQGLRLIYYSQIVNDFQKGDIAEGYSVSREKKESFPLTVTSAQKNPTAFYLCASSIGRLANIQYFGAGTRLSVL.